This TCR beta chain was recovered during a study of blood T cell repertoires in COVID-19. The germline V and J ends were trimmed by 5 bases and 6 bases, with 16 bases remaining between them. The CDR3 runs to 14 residues. The V gene's germline CDR1 is SEHNR and CDR2 FQNEAQ (reference sequence). Authors' methods: Amplification with reference gene primers provided the estimates of nucleated cell counts. The assay was immunoSEQ multiplex PCR, and TCRdb's table has in-frame clones only and misses some. Clonal size and the V and J genes are those of that table, whereas D and trimming came from the DNA. The sample holds some 150,000 clones, more than 70% seen once.

Input material: peripheral blood. The genes are TRBV7-9 and TRBJ1-2, with D unclear. The receptor comes from a man aged 60 to 75 with acute or convalescent COVID-19. CDR3 nucleotides: TGTGCCAGCAGCCCCGGTCGTCAGGTTGATGGCTACACCTTC. Amino acid sequence: CASSPGRQVDGYTF.